Sequencing of this T cell receptor (beta chain) was carried out in a study of blood T cell repertoires in COVID-19. Per the original methods: It was from reference gene primer amplification that nucleated cell counts were estimated. The data were produced by immunoSEQ multiplex PCR, yet TCRdb's version contains in-frame clones alone and is incomplete. V and J calls and clone size follow that table, whereas D and trimming were derived from the DNA. The data hold about 71,000 clones, with 75% to 95% observed a single time. The germline CDR1 and CDR2 sequences are MGHRA and YSYEKL. The length of the CDR3 is 16 residues. V lost 1 base and J 0 bases, leaving 12 bases between the germline ends.

Sequencing was carried out using peripheral blood. This TCR was recovered from a woman aged 80 or over with acute or convalescent COVID-19. The gene calls are TRBV4-1 and TRBJ1-1; D may be TRBD1 (5 bases). The CDR3 spells CASSQVGRGVNTEAFF. The CDR3 nucleotides are TGCGCCAGCAGCCAAGTTGGGAGGGGAGTGAACACTGAAGCTTTCTTT.